Listed below are T cell receptor beta chains from one sample, sequenced in a study of blood T cell repertoires in COVID-19. Method: immunoSEQ multiplex PCR; TCRdb's copy keeps in-frame clones and lacks some. The sample records 140,000 to 150,000 clones, approximately 80% being singletons. Source material: peripheral blood. The receptors derive from a man in his 60s with active or convalescent COVID-19. Both conserved end residues are part of each CDR3. The D gene is left open where the match is weak. Size tells how often a clone was seen (once, few, many) or the class of an expanded clone, and some rows leave it out.

j_gene: TRBJ1-2; d_gene: TRBD1; v_gene: TRBV30; abundance: NA; CDR3nt: TGTGCCTGGAGTAGCTTGGGGACAGGGGGCAACTATGGCTACACCTTC; CDR3aa: CAWSSLGTGGNYGYTF
j_gene: TRBJ2-2; d_gene: NA; v_gene: TRBV18; abundance: NA; CDR3nt: TGTGCCAGCTCACGCGAGAACACCGGGGAGCTGTTTTTT; CDR3aa: CASSRENTGELFF
j_gene: TRBJ2-7; d_gene: NA; v_gene: TRBV3-1/TRBV3-2; abundance: NA; CDR3nt: TGTGCCAGCAGCCGCACAGGTTCCGACTACGAGCAGTACTTC; CDR3aa: CASSRTGSDYEQYF
j_gene: TRBJ1-2; d_gene: NA; v_gene: TRBV5-1; abundance: few; CDR3nt: TGCGCCAGCAGGCCGAGGTCGGACAGCCTCCATCCTAACTATGGCTACACCTTC; CDR3aa: CASRPRSDSLHPNYGYTF
j_gene: TRBJ1-2; d_gene: NA; v_gene: TRBV24-1; abundance: NA; CDR3nt: TGTGCCACCAGTGGACAGAGCTATGGCTACACCTTC; CDR3aa: CATSGQSYGYTF
j_gene: TRBJ1-2; d_gene: NA; v_gene: TRBV12-3/TRBV12-4; abundance: NA; CDR3nt: TGTGCCAGCAGGCGGGACGGTCACTATGGCTACACCTTC; CDR3aa: CASRRDGHYGYTF
j_gene: TRBJ1-2; d_gene: TRBD1; v_gene: TRBV27; abundance: NA; CDR3nt: TGTGCCAGCATCCCTCTTGCGAGGGGGCTCGGTTATGGCTACACCTTC; CDR3aa: CASIPLARGLGYGYTF
j_gene: TRBJ2-4; d_gene: NA; v_gene: TRBV2; abundance: NA; CDR3nt: TGTGCCAGCAGTGTCGACAGAACAGCCAAAAACATTCAGTACTTC; CDR3aa: CASSVDRTAKNIQYF
j_gene: TRBJ2-7; d_gene: NA; v_gene: TRBV5-1; abundance: NA; CDR3nt: TGCGCCAGCAGCTTGGTGGGGGGCTACGAGCAGTACTTC; CDR3aa: CASSLVGGYEQYF
j_gene: TRBJ2-7; d_gene: NA; v_gene: TRBV27; abundance: NA; CDR3nt: TGTGCCAGCAGTTTTCGCGCTCGCCAGGGGGGCGAGCAGTACTTC; CDR3aa: CASSFRARQGGEQYF
j_gene: TRBJ2-2; d_gene: NA; v_gene: TRBV7-2; abundance: NA; CDR3nt: TGTGCCAGCAGCCCAACGAACACCGGGGAGCTGTTTTTT; CDR3aa: CASSPTNTGELFF
j_gene: TRBJ2-2; d_gene: NA; v_gene: TRBV6-5; abundance: NA; CDR3nt: TGTGCCAGCAGTTTGACAGGGAACACCGGGGAGCTGTTTTTT; CDR3aa: CASSLTGNTGELFF
j_gene: TRBJ2-5; d_gene: NA; v_gene: TRBV5-1; abundance: NA; CDR3nt: TGCGCCAGCAGCTGGGAGGCCAAGGGCGAGACCCAGTACTTC; CDR3aa: CASSWEAKGETQYF
j_gene: TRBJ1-1; d_gene: NA; v_gene: TRBV11-2; abundance: few; CDR3nt: TGTGCCAGCACCGGGTTGAACACTGAAGCTTTCTTT; CDR3aa: CASTGLNTEAFF
j_gene: TRBJ1-6; d_gene: NA; v_gene: TRBV11-3; abundance: NA; CDR3nt: TGTGCCAGCAGCCCGTCCCTTAATTCACCCCTCCACTTT; CDR3aa: CASSPSLNSPLHF
j_gene: TRBJ2-1; d_gene: TRBD2; v_gene: TRBV6-4; abundance: few; CDR3nt: TGTGCCAGCAGTGACTCTCTAGCGGGATATAACAATGAGCAGTTCTTC; CDR3aa: CASSDSLAGYNNEQFF
j_gene: TRBJ1-5; d_gene: NA; v_gene: TRBV30; abundance: NA; CDR3nt: TGTGCCTGGAGTCTACAGGGTAATCAGCCCCAGCATTTT; CDR3aa: CAWSLQGNQPQHF
j_gene: TRBJ2-3; d_gene: TRBD2; v_gene: TRBV7-2; abundance: once; CDR3nt: TGTGCCAGCAGCCGTGGACTAGCGGGAGGACTTACAGATACGCAGTATTTT; CDR3aa: CASSRGLAGGLTDTQYF
j_gene: TRBJ1-3; d_gene: NA; v_gene: TRBV4-3; abundance: NA; CDR3nt: TGCGCCAGCAGCCACGAGGGAGGGGCACGGGGAAACACCATATATTTT; CDR3aa: CASSHEGGARGNTIYF
j_gene: TRBJ2-1; d_gene: NA; v_gene: TRBV21-1; abundance: NA; CDR3nt: TGTGCCAGCAGGGGGGGAGGGATCTACAATGAGCAGTTCTTC; CDR3aa: CASRGGGIYNEQFF
j_gene: TRBJ1-3; d_gene: TRBD1; v_gene: TRBV30; abundance: NA; CDR3nt: TGTGCCTGGCGGGACAGGGCGTGGGACTACTCTGGAAACACCATATATTTT; CDR3aa: CAWRDRAWDYSGNTIYF
j_gene: TRBJ1-1; d_gene: TRBD1; v_gene: TRBV7-9; abundance: NA; CDR3nt: TGTGCCAGCAGCTCAGGGGGGCGGCAAGCTTTCTTT; CDR3aa: CASSSGGRQAFF
j_gene: TRBJ2-5; d_gene: NA; v_gene: TRBV18; abundance: NA; CDR3nt: TGTGCCAGCTCACCGGGACAAAAAGAGACCCAGTACTTC; CDR3aa: CASSPGQKETQYF
j_gene: TRBJ2-3; d_gene: TRBD2; v_gene: TRBV13; abundance: NA; CDR3nt: TGTGCCAGCAGCCGACCACCTAGCGGAGGAATGGCAGATACGCAGTATTTT; CDR3aa: CASSRPPSGGMADTQYF
j_gene: TRBJ1-1; d_gene: NA; v_gene: TRBV25-1; abundance: NA; CDR3nt: TGTGCCAGCACCCCCCTCGGAGGGAACACTGAAGCTTTCTTT; CDR3aa: CASTPLGGNTEAFF
j_gene: TRBJ2-1; d_gene: TRBD2; v_gene: TRBV6-5; abundance: NA; CDR3nt: TGTGCCAGCCTCCGCGGGGGCTCCTACAATGAGCAGTTCTTC; CDR3aa: CASLRGGSYNEQFF
j_gene: TRBJ2-3; d_gene: NA; v_gene: TRBV11-2; abundance: NA; CDR3nt: TGTGCCAGCAGCTTATTAGTACTAGAGGCAGATACGCAGTATTTT; CDR3aa: CASSLLVLEADTQYF
j_gene: TRBJ2-5; d_gene: TRBD2; v_gene: TRBV3-1/TRBV3-2; abundance: NA; CDR3nt: TGTGCCAGCAGCCAGGAAAGTAGCGGGGCGCAAGAGACCCAGTACTTC; CDR3aa: CASSQESSGAQETQYF
j_gene: TRBJ1-2; d_gene: TRBD1; v_gene: TRBV5-1; abundance: NA; CDR3nt: TGCGCCAGCAGCTTGGGACAGGGGGCTGTCGGCTACACCTTC; CDR3aa: CASSLGQGAVGYTF
j_gene: TRBJ2-3; d_gene: TRBD2; v_gene: TRBV18; abundance: NA; CDR3nt: TGTGCCAGCTCACCCTATGGACTAGCGGGAGGGCCAGATACGCAGTATTTT; CDR3aa: CASSPYGLAGGPDTQYF
j_gene: TRBJ2-3; d_gene: TRBD2; v_gene: TRBV19; abundance: NA; CDR3nt: TGTGCCAGTCGACTAGCGTTAACAGATACGCAGTATTTT; CDR3aa: CASRLALTDTQYF
j_gene: TRBJ1-1; d_gene: NA; v_gene: TRBV6-5; abundance: NA; CDR3nt: TGTGCCAGCAGTTACTCCTCGACAGATGAAGCTTTCTTT; CDR3aa: CASSYSSTDEAFF
j_gene: TRBJ2-3; d_gene: TRBD2; v_gene: TRBV9; abundance: NA; CDR3nt: TGTGCCAGCAGCGTAGACGGGAGGGCCACTGATACGCAGTATTTT; CDR3aa: CASSVDGRATDTQYF
j_gene: TRBJ1-1; d_gene: NA; v_gene: TRBV5-4; abundance: NA; CDR3nt: TGTGCCAGCAGCTTCGGCAGGGGCCGAGTCGAGAACACTGAAGCTTTCTTT; CDR3aa: CASSFGRGRVENTEAFF
j_gene: TRBJ1-2; d_gene: NA; v_gene: TRBV24-1; abundance: NA; CDR3nt: TGTGCCACCAGTGATACAGTCTATGGCTACACCTTC; CDR3aa: CATSDTVYGYTF
j_gene: TRBJ1-1; d_gene: NA; v_gene: TRBV4-3; abundance: NA; CDR3nt: TGCGCCAGCAGCCAAGAAGGAGGAATGATTGGTATGGCTTTCTTT; CDR3aa: CASSQEGGMIGMAFF
j_gene: TRBJ2-3; d_gene: TRBD2; v_gene: TRBV9; abundance: NA; CDR3nt: TGTGCCAGCAGCCTAGGACTAGCGGCGGGGGATACGCAGTATTTT; CDR3aa: CASSLGLAAGDTQYF
j_gene: TRBJ1-5; d_gene: NA; v_gene: TRBV11-2; abundance: NA; CDR3nt: TGTGCCAGCAGCTTAATGCCCGGGGATCAGCCCCAGCATTTT; CDR3aa: CASSLMPGDQPQHF
j_gene: TRBJ2-3; d_gene: NA; v_gene: TRBV7-9; abundance: NA; CDR3nt: TGTGCCAGCAGCTTATTTCGGGTAGCGTCAGATACGCAGTATTTT; CDR3aa: CASSLFRVASDTQYF
j_gene: TRBJ2-7; d_gene: NA; v_gene: TRBV6-1; abundance: NA; CDR3nt: TGTGCCAGCAGTGAAGGGGGCTTTTTCTACGAGCAGTACTTC; CDR3aa: CASSEGGFFYEQYF
j_gene: TRBJ2-2; d_gene: NA; v_gene: TRBV14; abundance: few; CDR3nt: TGTGCCAGCAGCCATTCGTACCGACAGGCGAACACCGGGGAGCTGTTTTTT; CDR3aa: CASSHSYRQANTGELFF
j_gene: TRBJ2-5; d_gene: TRBD1; v_gene: TRBV10-1; abundance: NA; CDR3nt: TGCGCCAGCAGTTCCGGGACAGGGGTGGAGACCCAGTACTTC; CDR3aa: CASSSGTGVETQYF
j_gene: TRBJ1-5; d_gene: TRBD1; v_gene: TRBV6-5; abundance: once; CDR3nt: TGTGCCAGCAGACACAGGGACAGGGGGCAGCCCCAGCATTTT; CDR3aa: CASRHRDRGQPQHF
j_gene: TRBJ1-1; d_gene: NA; v_gene: TRBV2; abundance: NA; CDR3nt: TGTGCCAGCAGTGAGAGGGGGGGATTGAACACTGAAGCTTTCTTT; CDR3aa: CASSERGGLNTEAFF
j_gene: TRBJ1-4; d_gene: TRBD1; v_gene: TRBV11-2; abundance: NA; CDR3nt: TGTGCCAGCAGCTTACCCCGGACAGGGGATCAAGTACTGTTTTTT; CDR3aa: CASSLPRTGDQVLFF
j_gene: TRBJ1-2; d_gene: TRBD1; v_gene: TRBV5-6; abundance: NA; CDR3nt: TGTGCCAGCAGCCTGCCCGGGACAGAGAAGGATGGCTACACCTTC; CDR3aa: CASSLPGTEKDGYTF
j_gene: TRBJ1-1; d_gene: NA; v_gene: TRBV7-8; abundance: NA; CDR3nt: TGTGCCAGCAGCCGCTTCGCCGGTAGAACCACTGAAGCTTTCTTT; CDR3aa: CASSRFAGRTTEAFF
j_gene: TRBJ2-2; d_gene: TRBD1; v_gene: TRBV19; abundance: NA; CDR3nt: TGTGCCAGTAGTTCCGGGACAGGGAACACCGGGGAGCTGTTTTTT; CDR3aa: CASSSGTGNTGELFF
j_gene: TRBJ2-5; d_gene: NA; v_gene: TRBV12-5; abundance: NA; CDR3nt: TGTGCTAGTGGTTTGTATCCGTCGGAGACCCAGTACTTC; CDR3aa: CASGLYPSETQYF
j_gene: TRBJ2-1; d_gene: TRBD2; v_gene: TRBV5-1; abundance: NA; CDR3nt: TGCGCCAGCAGCTTGGTTGCGGGGGGGCCCAATGAGCAGTTCTTC; CDR3aa: CASSLVAGGPNEQFF
j_gene: TRBJ2-3; d_gene: TRBD1; v_gene: TRBV5-1; abundance: NA; CDR3nt: TGCGCCAGCGGACAGGGGGAAACCACAGATACGCAGTATTTT; CDR3aa: CASGQGETTDTQYF
j_gene: TRBJ1-5; d_gene: NA; v_gene: TRBV6-1; abundance: once; CDR3nt: TGTGCCAGCAGTGAAGTTATCCACAACAATCAGCCCCAGCATTTT; CDR3aa: CASSEVIHNNQPQHF
j_gene: TRBJ1-2; d_gene: NA; v_gene: TRBV11-2; abundance: NA; CDR3nt: TGTGCCAGCAGCTTAGAGGGAACAGGGCCCTATGGCTACACCTTC; CDR3aa: CASSLEGTGPYGYTF